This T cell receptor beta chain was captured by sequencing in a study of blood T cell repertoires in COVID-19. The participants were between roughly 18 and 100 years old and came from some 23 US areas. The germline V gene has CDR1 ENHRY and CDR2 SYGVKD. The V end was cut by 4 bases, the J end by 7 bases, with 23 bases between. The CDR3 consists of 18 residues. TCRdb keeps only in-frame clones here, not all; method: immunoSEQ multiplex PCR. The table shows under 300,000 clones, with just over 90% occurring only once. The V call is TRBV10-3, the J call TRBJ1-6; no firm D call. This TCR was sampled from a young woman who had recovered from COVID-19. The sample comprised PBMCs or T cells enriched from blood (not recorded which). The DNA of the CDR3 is TGTGCCATCAGTGGTCGGGATGTTAGGATGGGAGTCAATTCACCCCTCCACTTT. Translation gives CAISGRDVRMGVNSPLHF.